The rows below give T cell receptor beta chains drawn from one sample of a study of blood T cells in healthy people across ages. One entry per CDR3 protein, called by TCRdb with MiXCR from the 5' RACE reads. The repertoire consists of over 500,000 distinct CDR3 sequences, with about 29% occurring once and the leading ten covering over 3.5%. This same sample was also taken into another study, of T cells of mothers and their children.

The source material was blood. These TCRs come from a boy younger than 10 in good health. Both conserved end residues are trimmed from each CDR3.

J: TRBJ2-5; V: TRBV29-1; CDR3: SVKPSQETQY
J: TRBJ1-5; V: TRBV19; CDR3: ASRWDTYQPQH
J: TRBJ2-5; V: TRBV29-1; CDR3: SLQEMGETQY
J: -; V: TRBV6-2/TRBV6-3; CDR3: ASSRRLAGNYEQY
J: TRBJ2-5; V: TRBV7-2; CDR3: VSSLGAASPQETQY
J: TRBJ1-5; V: TRBV27; CDR3: ASSTGTGQPQH
J: TRBJ2-7; V: TRBV29-1; CDR3: SVEAGGPYEQY
J: TRBJ1-1; V: TRBV30; CDR3: AQGRQGTTEAF
J: TRBJ2-7; V: TRBV10-3; CDR3: AISDRDLRRYYEQY
J: TRBJ2-3; V: TRBV7-3; CDR3: ASSLGGRAYADTQY
J: -; V: TRBV6-2/TRBV6-3; CDR3: ASRSQGASEQF
J: TRBJ1-2; V: TRBV6-1; CDR3: ASSEGQGGSYGYT
J: TRBJ2-2; V: TRBV6-1; CDR3: ASSGLGAGFSGAGELF
J: TRBJ1-3; V: TRBV6-6; CDR3: ASSYGDSGNTIY
J: -; V: TRBV20-1; CDR3: SARLASPLMDEQY
J: TRBJ2-5; V: TRBV3-1; CDR3: ASSQDPVETQY
J: -; V: TRBV29-1; CDR3: SVKGGDGYEQY
J: TRBJ2-1; V: TRBV7-2; CDR3: ASKTRRGLAAEQF
J: TRBJ2-1; V: TRBV2; CDR3: AETSAQGLADYNEQF
J: TRBJ2-1; V: TRBV3-1; CDR3: ASSQGSRGFNEQF
J: TRBJ2-2; V: TRBV5-1; CDR3: ASRTGDLTGELF
J: TRBJ2-7; V: TRBV5-1; CDR3: ASSLDPETGYEQY
J: TRBJ2-6; V: TRBV12-5; CDR3: ASGLHRTGGSGANVLT
J: TRBJ2-7; V: TRBV12-3/TRBV12-4; CDR3: ASSLNHEQY
J: TRBJ2-3; V: TRBV29-1; CDR3: SVGDLQLADTQY
J: TRBJ2-1; V: TRBV20-1; CDR3: SARALAGELGNEQF
J: TRBJ2-5; V: TRBV6-6; CDR3: ASGEGQETQY
J: TRBJ1-2; V: TRBV7-6; CDR3: ASSLARGGDGYT
J: TRBJ2-7; V: TRBV20-1; CDR3: SAIGLADYEQY
J: TRBJ1-5; V: TRBV20-1; CDR3: SAMKGGNQPQH
J: TRBJ2-7; V: TRBV25-1; CDR3: ASSDSGVVHQQY
J: TRBJ1-2; V: TRBV3-1; CDR3: ASSQEPTRNYGYT
J: TRBJ2-5; V: TRBV7-3; CDR3: ASSLLPSGGAETQY
J: TRBJ2-1; V: TRBV7-8; CDR3: ASSLGAWTRGYNEQF
J: -; V: TRBV12-3/TRBV12-4; CDR3: ASSGGVGRGEQF
J: TRBJ2-7; V: TRBV2; CDR3: ASKPDRGNYEQY
J: TRBJ2-7; V: TRBV7-8; CDR3: ASSPDTRSYEQY
J: TRBJ2-6; V: TRBV10-3; CDR3: AISGASSELLSGANVLT
J: TRBJ2-3; V: TRBV10-1; CDR3: ASSESWGDSTDTQY
J: TRBJ2-3; V: TRBV3-1; CDR3: ASSQTATGADTQY
J: TRBJ2-3; V: TRBV20-1; CDR3: SARPSHRGGTDTQY
J: TRBJ1-2; V: TRBV30; CDR3: AWRGSSFYGYT
J: TRBJ1-2; V: TRBV12-3/TRBV12-4; CDR3: ASSDGQPINYGYT
J: TRBJ1-3; V: TRBV5-1; CDR3: ASSLSQSSGNTIY
J: TRBJ1-2; V: TRBV6-1; CDR3: ASSEAATGLEGST
J: TRBJ2-3; V: TRBV6-5; CDR3: ASSYSGGGPHQY
J: TRBJ2-5; V: TRBV5-1; CDR3: ASSPRQGSYEQH
J: TRBJ2-7; V: TRBV20-1; CDR3: SARDSRGTYERY
J: TRBJ2-5; V: TRBV5-1; CDR3: ASSLAGASRETQY
J: TRBJ2-2; V: TRBV29-1; CDR3: SAQGGTGELF
J: TRBJ2-7; V: TRBV3-1; CDR3: ASSQVAYEQY
J: TRBJ1-2; V: TRBV2; CDR3: ASSATTSDGYT
J: TRBJ2-7; V: TRBV12-3/TRBV12-4; CDR3: ASSPGSGVGEQY
J: TRBJ2-4; V: TRBV6-1; CDR3: ASSEVGQGLAKNIQY
J: TRBJ2-7; V: TRBV20-1; CDR3: SVADTYEQY